The present T cell receptor (beta chain) was sequenced within a study of CD8 T cells in ankylosing spondylitis (dated by TCRdb to 2016 to 2017). Concerning the study at large: T cell receptor beta repertoires were profiled in healthy donors and ankylosing spondylitis patients so that disease-linked TCR variants could be found. Samples of peripheral blood were taken, and for ankylosing spondylitis patients, synovial fluid was collected as well. The whole study cohort included 108 healthy donors and about two dozen ankylosing spondylitis patients. What the research found in general, with its limitations: The disease-linked clones were reported to be significantly enriched in matched synovial fluid samples from ankylosing spondylitis patients. In peripheral blood, the disease-linked clones were found at relatively low frequencies and had a CD8+ phenotype. Some motif variants were previously reported in synovial fluid and blood of reactive arthritis patients, suggesting common disease-initiation mechanisms. Blood from ankylosing spondylitis patients appeared to be characterized by a TCR beta motif made up of seven or eight highly homologous amino acid variants.

Sequenced using an Illumina HiSeq 2500. TCR beta libraries were prepared by quantitative 5'-RACE with molecular barcodes. Regarding the original processing steps: To identify disease-linked TCR variants, a new computational method was used, one built on a probabilistic model of VDJ rearrangement. The public reads were quality trimmed at Q25 with fastp and then assembled into clones with MiXCR by TCRdb, keeping productive beta chains. Rows with one shared CDR3 protein collapse into an entry with the most common genes and DNA. The V and J calls and clone size come from TCRdb's table, not from the authors' own analysis. The sample records some 800,000 distinct CDR3 sequences, over 9.5% of which are singletons. The ten largest make up about 0.49% of the sample. CDR1 and CDR2 are read off the germline V gene (reference sequence) as DFQATT and SNEGSKA. Spanning cysteine to phenylalanine, the CDR3 consists of 11 amino acids. The only DNA kept is the CDR3, 33 bases in frame from the first base. V has 3 bases trimmed and J has 12 bases trimmed; junction bases matching no gene number 5.

With regard to this clonotype: This receptor's antigen is unknown. No quality values exist for individual bases; no much larger clone is one base distant.

This chain is built from TRBV20-1 and TRBJ2-1, with 7 bases aligning to TRBD1. The sequencing sample was made of blood, either unsorted or a sorted T cell fraction (not recorded which). The receptor's source is a male donor with ankylosing spondylitis. The CDR3 amino acid sequence is: CSASNRGAQFF. The DNA is TGCAGTGCTAGTAACAGGGGCGCGCAGTTCTTC.